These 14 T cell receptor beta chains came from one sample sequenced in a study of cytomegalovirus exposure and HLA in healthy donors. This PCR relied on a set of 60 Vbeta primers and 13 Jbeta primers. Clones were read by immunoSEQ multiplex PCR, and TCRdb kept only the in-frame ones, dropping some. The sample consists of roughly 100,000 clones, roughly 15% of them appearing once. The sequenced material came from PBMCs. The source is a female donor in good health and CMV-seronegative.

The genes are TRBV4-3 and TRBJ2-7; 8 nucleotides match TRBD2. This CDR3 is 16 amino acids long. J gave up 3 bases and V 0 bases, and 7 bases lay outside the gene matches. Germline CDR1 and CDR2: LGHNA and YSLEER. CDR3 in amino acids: CASSQDWLAGFYEQYF. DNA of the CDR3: TGCGCCAGCAGCCAAGATTGGCTAGCGGGTTTCTACGAGCAGTACTTC.

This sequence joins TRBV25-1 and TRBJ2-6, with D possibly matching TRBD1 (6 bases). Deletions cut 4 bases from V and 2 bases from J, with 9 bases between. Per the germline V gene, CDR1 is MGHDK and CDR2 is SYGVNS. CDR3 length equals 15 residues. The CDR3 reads CASSAQGTGANVLTF. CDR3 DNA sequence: TGTGCCAGCAGTGCACAGGGAACTGGGGCCAACGTCCTGACTTTC.

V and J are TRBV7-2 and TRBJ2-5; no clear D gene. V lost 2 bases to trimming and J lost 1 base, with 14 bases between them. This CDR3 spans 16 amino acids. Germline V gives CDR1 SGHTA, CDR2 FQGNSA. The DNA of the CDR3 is TGTGCCAGCAGCTTAATTCCTGGTGCGTCCCAAGAGACCCAGTACTTC. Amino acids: CASSLIPGASQETQYF.

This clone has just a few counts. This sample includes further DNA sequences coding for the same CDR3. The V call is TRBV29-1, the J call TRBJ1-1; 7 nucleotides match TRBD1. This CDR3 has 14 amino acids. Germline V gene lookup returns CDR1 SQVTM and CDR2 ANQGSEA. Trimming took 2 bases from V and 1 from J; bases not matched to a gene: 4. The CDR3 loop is CSVETGDRNTEAFF. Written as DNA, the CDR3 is TGCAGCGTTGAAACGGGGGACAGGAACACTGAAGCTTTCTTT.

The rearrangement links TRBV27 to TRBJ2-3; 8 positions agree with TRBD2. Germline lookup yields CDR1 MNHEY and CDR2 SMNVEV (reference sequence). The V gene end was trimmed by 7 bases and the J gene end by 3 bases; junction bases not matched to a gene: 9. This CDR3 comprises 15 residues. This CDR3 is CASNLQGLGTDTQYF. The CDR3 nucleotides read TGTGCCAGCAACCTACAGGGACTAGGTACAGATACGCAGTATTTT.

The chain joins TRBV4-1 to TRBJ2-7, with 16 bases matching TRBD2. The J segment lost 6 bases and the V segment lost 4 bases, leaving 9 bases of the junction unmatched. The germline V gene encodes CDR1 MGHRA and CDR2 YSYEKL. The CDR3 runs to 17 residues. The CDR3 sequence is CASSRAGTSGRAPEQYF. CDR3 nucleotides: TGCGCCAGCAGCCGAGCCGGGACTAGCGGGAGGGCCCCCGAGCAGTACTTC.

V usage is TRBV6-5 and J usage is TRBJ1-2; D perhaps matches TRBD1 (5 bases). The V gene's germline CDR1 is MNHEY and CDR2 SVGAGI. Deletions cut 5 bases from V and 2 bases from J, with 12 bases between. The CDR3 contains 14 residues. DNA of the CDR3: TGTGCCAGCAGTCCCTCTCAGGGAAACTATGGCTACACCTTC. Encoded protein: CASSPSQGNYGYTF.

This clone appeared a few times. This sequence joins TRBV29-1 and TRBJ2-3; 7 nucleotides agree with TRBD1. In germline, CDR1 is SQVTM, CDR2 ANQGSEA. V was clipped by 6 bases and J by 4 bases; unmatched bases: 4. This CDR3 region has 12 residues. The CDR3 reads CSVRQGADTQYF. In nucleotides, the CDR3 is TGCAGCGTCAGACAGGGAGCAGATACGCAGTATTTT.

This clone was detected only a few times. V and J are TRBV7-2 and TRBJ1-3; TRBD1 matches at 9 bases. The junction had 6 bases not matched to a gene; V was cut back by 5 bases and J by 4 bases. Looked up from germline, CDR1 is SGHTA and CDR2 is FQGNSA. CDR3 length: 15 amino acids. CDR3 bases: TGTGCCAGCAGCCTCCGGACAGGGGCAGGAAACACCATATATTTT. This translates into CASSLRTGAGNTIYF. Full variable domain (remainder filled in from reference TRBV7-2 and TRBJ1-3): GAGVSQSPSNKVTEKGKDVELRCDPISGHTALYWYRQSLGQGLEFLIYFQGNSAPDKSGLPSDRFSAERTGGSVSTLTIQRTQQEDSAVYLCASSLRTGAGNTIYFGEGSWLTVV.

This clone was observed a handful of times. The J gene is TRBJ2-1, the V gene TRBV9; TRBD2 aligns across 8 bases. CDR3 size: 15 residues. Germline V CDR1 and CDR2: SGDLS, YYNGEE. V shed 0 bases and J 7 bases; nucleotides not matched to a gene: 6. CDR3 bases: TGTGCCAGCAGCGTAGCGGGGGGGCCTCTGAATGAGCAGTTCTTC. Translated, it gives CASSVAGGPLNEQFF.

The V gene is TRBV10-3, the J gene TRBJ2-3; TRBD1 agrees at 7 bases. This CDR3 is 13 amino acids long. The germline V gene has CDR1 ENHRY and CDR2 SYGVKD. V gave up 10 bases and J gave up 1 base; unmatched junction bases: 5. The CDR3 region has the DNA TGTGCCACCAGGACAGGACGCACAGATACGCAGTATTTT. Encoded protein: CATRTGRTDTQYF.

Here the CDR3 reads CASRAPTDTQYF. The DNA of the CDR3 is TGTGCCAGCAGAGCCCCCACAGATACGCAGTATTTT. J is TRBJ2-3 and V is TRBV21-1; the table calls TRBD2, which could not be checked here. TRBV21-1 is an annotated pseudogene. This CDR3 has 12 residues.

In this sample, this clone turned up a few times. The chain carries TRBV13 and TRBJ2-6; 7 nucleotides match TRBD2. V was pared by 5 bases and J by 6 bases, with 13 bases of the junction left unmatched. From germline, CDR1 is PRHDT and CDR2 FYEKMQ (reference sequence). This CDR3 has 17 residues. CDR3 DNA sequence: TGTGCCAGCAGCCCCAGTCGGGCTAGCGGTCCGGCCAACGTCCTGACTTTC. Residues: CASSPSRASGPANVLTF.

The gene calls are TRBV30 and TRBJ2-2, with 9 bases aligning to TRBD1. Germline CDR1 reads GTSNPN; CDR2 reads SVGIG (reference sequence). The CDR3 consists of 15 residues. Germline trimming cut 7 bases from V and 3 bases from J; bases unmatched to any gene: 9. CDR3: CALNPGTGYTGELFF. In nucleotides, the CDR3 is TGTGCCTTGAACCCCGGGACAGGGTACACCGGGGAGCTGTTTTTT.